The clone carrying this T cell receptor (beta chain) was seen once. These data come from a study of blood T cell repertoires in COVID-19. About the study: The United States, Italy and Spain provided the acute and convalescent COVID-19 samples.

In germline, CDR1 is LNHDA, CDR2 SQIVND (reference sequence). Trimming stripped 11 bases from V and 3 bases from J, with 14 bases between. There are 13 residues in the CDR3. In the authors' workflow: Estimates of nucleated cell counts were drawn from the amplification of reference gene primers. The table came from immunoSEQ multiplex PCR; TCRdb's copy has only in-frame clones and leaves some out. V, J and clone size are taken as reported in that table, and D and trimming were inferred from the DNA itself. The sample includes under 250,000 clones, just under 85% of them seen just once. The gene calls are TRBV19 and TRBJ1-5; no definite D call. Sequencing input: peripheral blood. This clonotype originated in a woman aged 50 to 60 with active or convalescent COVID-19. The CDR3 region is CASKAAVNQPQHF. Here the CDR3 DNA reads TGTGCCTCAAAGGCGGCGGTCAATCAGCCCCAGCATTTT.